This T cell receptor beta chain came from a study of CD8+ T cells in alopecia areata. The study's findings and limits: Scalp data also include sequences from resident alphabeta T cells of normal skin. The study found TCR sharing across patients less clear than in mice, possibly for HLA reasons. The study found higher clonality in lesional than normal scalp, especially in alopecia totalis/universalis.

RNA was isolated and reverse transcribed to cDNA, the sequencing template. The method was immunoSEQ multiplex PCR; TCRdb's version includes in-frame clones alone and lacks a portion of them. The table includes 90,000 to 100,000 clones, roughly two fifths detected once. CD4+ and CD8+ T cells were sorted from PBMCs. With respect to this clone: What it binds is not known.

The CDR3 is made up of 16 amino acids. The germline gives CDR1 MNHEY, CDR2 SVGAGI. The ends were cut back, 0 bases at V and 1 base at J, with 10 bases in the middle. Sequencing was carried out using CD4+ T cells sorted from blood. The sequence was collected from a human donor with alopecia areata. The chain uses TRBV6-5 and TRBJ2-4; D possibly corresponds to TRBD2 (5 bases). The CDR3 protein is CASSYSKGDAKNIQYF. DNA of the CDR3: TGTGCCAGCAGTTACTCGAAGGGAGATGCCAAAAACATTCAGTACTTC.